This T cell receptor (beta chain) was sequenced in a study of T cell repertoires in ileal Crohn's disease. The CDR3 is made up of 15 amino acids. The V gene lost 2 bases and the J gene lost 2 bases, with 13 bases spanning the gap. TCRdb's copy holds only in-frame clones and misses some; the assay was immunoSEQ multiplex PCR. In the table there are roughly 14,000 clones, 70% to 80% of which are singletons. Material: ileal tissue. This sequence was found in an adult with Crohn's disease. The chain is built from TRBV23-1 and TRBJ2-7, with unresolved D. TRBV23-1 is placed among ORFs of uncertain function. CDR3 amino acids: CASSQALGGTYEQYF. The CDR3 region has the DNA TGCGCCAGCAGTCAAGCCCTGGGCGGAACCTACGAGCAGTACTTC.